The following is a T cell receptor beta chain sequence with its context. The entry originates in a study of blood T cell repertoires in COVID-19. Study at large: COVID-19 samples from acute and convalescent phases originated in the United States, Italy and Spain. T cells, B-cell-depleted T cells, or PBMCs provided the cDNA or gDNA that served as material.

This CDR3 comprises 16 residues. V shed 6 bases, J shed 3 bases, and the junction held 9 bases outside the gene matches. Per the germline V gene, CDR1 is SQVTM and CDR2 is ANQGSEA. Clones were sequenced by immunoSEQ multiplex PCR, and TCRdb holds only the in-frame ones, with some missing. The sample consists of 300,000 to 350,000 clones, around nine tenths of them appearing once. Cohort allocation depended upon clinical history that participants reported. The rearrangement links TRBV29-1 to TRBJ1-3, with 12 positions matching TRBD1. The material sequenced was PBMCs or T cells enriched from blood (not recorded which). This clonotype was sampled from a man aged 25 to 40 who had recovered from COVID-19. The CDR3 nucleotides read TGCAGCGTCTCGGGACAGGGGGCGATTGGTGGAAACACCATATATTTT. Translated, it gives CSVSGQGAIGGNTIYF.